These 31 T cell receptor beta chains share one sample of origin, sequenced in a study of CD8+ T cells in alopecia areata. TCR sequencing used cDNA made by reverse transcription of extracted RNA. This table comes from immunoSEQ multiplex PCR, and its TCRdb copy is limited to in-frame clones, with some not included. The profile shows 120,000 or so clones, 45% to 50% of them singletons. Sequences were obtained from NKG2D-low CD8+ T cells sorted from blood. Receptors were obtained from a human donor with alopecia areata.

This clone was observed a few times. J is TRBJ2-7 and V is TRBV29-1, with 12 bases lining up with TRBD2. Germline V CDR1 and CDR2: SQVTM, ANQGSEA. The CDR3 runs to 13 residues. V dropped 7 bases and J dropped 5; count of bases not matched to a gene: 6. CDR3 coding DNA: TGCAGCGCCACCTGGACTAGCGGGAACGAGCAGTACTTC. Its translation: CSATWTSGNEQYF.

The chain uses TRBV27 and TRBJ2-4; 7 bases match TRBD2. Trimming cost V 0 bases and J 5 bases; bases outside gene matches: 7. The CDR3 is 16 amino acids. CDR1 is MNHEY, CDR2 SMNVEV, per germline (reference sequence). The CDR3 coding sequence is TGTGCCAGCAGTTTATCCTCGCTAGCGGCCCAAAACATTCAGTACTTC. It translates to CASSLSSLAAQNIQYF.

The chain employs TRBV30 and TRBJ2-1; TRBD1 aligns across 10 bases. The V gene's germline CDR1 is GTSNPN and CDR2 SVGIG (reference sequence). This CDR3 is built from 15 residues. V lost 5 bases and J lost 8; bases outside the gene matches: 12. The CDR3 reads CAWDLTGGGRDEQFF. The CDR3 DNA follows: TGTGCCTGGGACTTGACAGGGGGCGGTCGAGATGAGCAGTTCTTC.

This clone occurred a few times. This chain uses TRBV29-1 with TRBJ2-2; no reliable D call. CDR1 SQVTM and CDR2 ANQGSEA come from the germline V gene. The CDR3 extends over 12 amino acids. Between the trimmed V and J ends, which lost 6 bases and 13 bases, there was a span of 18 bases. The CDR3 nucleotides are TGCAGCGTCGTAGACTCCACCCGAGGGCTGTTTTTT. It yields the protein CSVVDSTRGLFF.

The rearrangement links TRBV13 to TRBJ2-3; TRBD1 aligns across 7 bases. Germline values: CDR1 PRHDT, CDR2 FYEKMQ (reference sequence). CDR3 length equals 15 residues. V lost 3 bases to trimming and J lost 2 bases; unmatched junction nucleotides: 5. The CDR3 loop is CASSFGTATTDTQYF. The CDR3 nucleotides are TGTGCCAGCAGCTTCGGGACAGCCACCACAGATACGCAGTATTTT.

The chain carries TRBV13 and TRBJ1-2; D gene uncertain. The V gene's germline CDR1 is PRHDT and CDR2 FYEKMQ (reference sequence). The CDR3 runs 14 residues. The germline V and J ends were trimmed by 8 bases and 3 bases, with 16 bases remaining between them. The CDR3 DNA is TGTGCCAGCGGACTGGGTCCTGGATACTATGGCTACACCTTC. Translating it yields CASGLGPGYYGYTF.

CDR3 amino acids: CASSLGSGDEQFF. The CDR3 nucleotides read TGTGCCAGCAGCTTAGGTAGCGGCGATGAGCAGTTCTTC. This rearrangement joins TRBV13 to TRBJ2-1; D is perhaps TRBD2 (6 bases). The CDR3 is 13 residues long. Trimming cost V 0 bases and J 8 bases, with 8 bases left between them. Germline V lookup: CDR1 PRHDT, CDR2 FYEKMQ (reference sequence).

V gene TRBV29-1 combines with J gene TRBJ2-2; weak D call: TRBD2 (6 bases). Germline V gene data show CDR1 as SQVTM and CDR2 as ANQGSEA. Trimming pared 7 bases from V and 3 bases from J, leaving 12 bases between. CDR3 length equals 13 residues. The CDR3 sequence: CSATGLDTGELFF. The CDR3, as DNA: TGCAGCGCCACGGGACTCGACACCGGGGAGCTGTTTTTT.

Here the CDR3 reads CASSDQGASTATGELFF. The CDR3 region has the DNA TGTGCCAGCAGTGATCAGGGCGCCTCTACCGCCACCGGGGAGCTGTTTTTT. This chain uses TRBV2 with TRBJ2-2; D might be TRBD1 (5 bases). V lost 3 bases, J lost 4 bases, and 18 bases lay in between. Germline-derived CDR1 and CDR2 are SNHLY and FYNNEI. The CDR3 totals 17 residues.

This clone occurred a few times. J is TRBJ2-7 and V is TRBV29-1; possibly TRBD2 for D (5 bases). This CDR3 has 12 residues. Trimming took 5 bases from V and 0 from J, leaving 8 bases between them. Germline values: CDR1 SQVTM, CDR2 ANQGSEA. The DNA for the CDR3 is TGCAGCGTTACCGGGATCTCCTACGAGCAGTACTTC. It encodes CSVTGISYEQYF.

This clone was found a few times. The rearrangement uses TRBV20-1 and TRBJ1-5, with D unclear. V dropped 4 bases and J dropped 8 bases, with 9 bases sitting between them. The CDR3 spans 11 residues. Germline V CDR1 and CDR2: DFQATT, SNEGSKA (reference sequence). CDR3 bases: TGCAGTGCTAACGACCTTGAGCCCCAGCATTTT. This encodes CSANDLEPQHF.

This clone was observed a handful of times. The J gene is TRBJ2-3, the V gene TRBV29-1; 8 bases map to TRBD2. After removal of 2 bases from V and 6 bases from J, the junction contained 19 bases not matched to a gene. Germline-derived CDR1 and CDR2 are SQVTM and ANQGSEA. The CDR3 runs to 18 residues. CDR3 in amino acids: CSVEFTIQAGENLDTQYF. The CDR3 DNA sequence: TGCAGCGTTGAATTCACGATACAAGCGGGAGAGAACTTGGATACGCAGTATTTT.

The chain couples TRBV5-1 to TRBJ2-5; weak D call: TRBD1 (6 bases). TRBJ2-7 matches the DNA end more closely, so the J call is doubtful. The CDR3 has 16 residues. Germline V CDR1 and CDR2: SGHRS, YFSETQ. For the CDR3, the DNA is TGCGCCAGCAGCTTGGGTTCTCCGGGACATTACTACGAGCAGTACTTC. The encoded protein is CASSLGSPGHYYEQYF.

The chain is built from TRBV27 and TRBJ2-1; D unclear. The CDR3 consists of 15 residues. The V end was cut by 4 bases, the J end by 0 bases, with 10 bases between. The germline V gene encodes CDR1 MNHEY and CDR2 SMNVEV (reference sequence). For the CDR3, the DNA is TGTGCCAGCAGTTCCGAACTTAGCTCCTACAATGAGCAGTTCTTC. Protein: CASSSELSSYNEQFF.

The sample holds one count of this clone. This chain links TRBV6-5 with TRBJ1-1, with D possibly TRBD1 on 5 matching bases. The germline V and J ends were trimmed by 0 bases and 10 bases, with 12 bases remaining between them. This CDR3 region has 13 residues. Per germline, CDR1 MNHEY and CDR2 SVGAGI. DNA for the CDR3: TGTGCCAGCAGTTACTCTGGGGGAGTGGTAGCTTTCTTT. Translated: CASSYSGGVVAFF.

This clone was picked up a small number of times. The chain recombines TRBV30 with TRBJ2-7, with D perhaps being TRBD1 or TRBD2 (6 bases each). CDR3 length equals 13 residues. Trimming cost V 3 bases and J 2 bases, with 11 bases left between them. CDR1 GTSNPN and CDR2 SVGIG come from the germline V gene (reference sequence). The CDR3 DNA sequence: TGTGCCTGGAGCGCCGGGGGCGCCTACGAGCAGTACTTC. Encoded protein: CAWSAGGAYEQYF.

This clone was counted only a few times. The rearrangement joins TRBV29-1 to TRBJ1-2; D is unclear. Trimming left V 1 base short and J 6 bases short, with 3 bases between. Germline V gene sequence: CDR1 SQVTM, CDR2 ANQGSEA. There are 10 residues in the CDR3. The DNA of the CDR3 is TGCAGCGTTGAAGTCAATGGCTACACCTTC. It codes for CSVEVNGYTF.

This clone was picked up a small number of times. The V gene is TRBV7-2, the J gene TRBJ1-1, with a tentative D call TRBD1 (5 bases). Germline CDR1 is SGHTA and CDR2 is FQGNSA. The V gene lost 3 bases and the J gene lost 0 bases, with 5 bases spanning the gap. CDR3 length: 13 residues. The CDR3 nucleotides read TGTGCCAGCAGCTTGACAGTGAACACTGAAGCTTTCTTT. It yields the protein CASSLTVNTEAFF.

This clone was detected a few times. V usage is TRBV29-1 and J usage is TRBJ2-1, with D maybe TRBD2 (5 bases). The CDR3 covers 16 residues. V lost 1 base and J lost 0, with 13 bases in between. The V gene's germline CDR1 is SQVTM and CDR2 ANQGSEA. This CDR3 reads CSVEAGRLSSYNEQFF. CDR3 nucleotides: TGCAGCGTTGAAGCTGGGCGACTAAGCTCCTACAATGAGCAGTTCTTC.

J is TRBJ2-1 and V is TRBV29-1; the D gene is possibly TRBD1 (6 bases). V dropped 8 bases and J dropped 10 bases, with 15 bases sitting between them. This CDR3 is 11 amino acids long. Looked up from germline, CDR1 is SQVTM and CDR2 is ANQGSEA. CDR3 protein: CSPSMGTEQFF. CDR3 in DNA: TGCAGCCCGAGTATGGGGACAGAGCAGTTCTTC.

This clone came up a few times. This rearrangement joins TRBV6-5 to TRBJ2-7, with D unresolved. Looked up from germline, CDR1 is MNHEY and CDR2 is SVGAGI. The CDR3 runs 11 residues. V lost 2 bases, J lost 6 bases, and 5 bases lay in between. The CDR3 protein is CASSYGSEQYF. The CDR3 DNA reads as TGTGCCAGCAGTTACGGCAGCGAGCAGTACTTC.

This chain links TRBV7-2 with TRBJ2-7; 7 bases line up with TRBD2. V lost 5 bases to trimming and J lost 5 bases; unmatched junction nucleotides: 12. Germline V gene sequence: CDR1 SGHTA, CDR2 FQGNSA. The CDR3 is 15 residues long. CDR3 sequence: CASSLTSGVTHEQYF. CDR3 nucleotides: TGTGCCAGCAGCCTTACCAGCGGGGTCACACACGAGCAGTACTTC.

The chain is built from TRBV27 and TRBJ2-5; D gene unclear. The V and J ends lost 2 bases and 1 base respectively, with 8 bases between them. Germline loops: CDR1 MNHEY, CDR2 SMNVEV (reference sequence). There are 14 residues in the CDR3. The CDR3, as DNA: TGTGCCAGCAGTTTAACCAGTCCCCAAGAGACCCAGTACTTC. This encodes CASSLTSPQETQYF.

J is TRBJ2-7 and V is TRBV30; 8 nucleotides align to TRBD2. Trimming cost V 4 bases and J 5 bases; bases outside gene matches: 7. The CDR3 has 13 residues. Germline V gene sequence: CDR1 GTSNPN, CDR2 SVGIG (reference sequence). The CDR3 reads CAWNGGGPDEQYF. The CDR3 DNA reads TGTGCCTGGAACGGGGGGGGTCCGGACGAGCAGTACTTC.

This clone was recorded a few times. The V and J genes are TRBV7-2 and TRBJ2-5, with D possibly matching TRBD1 (6 bases). The CDR3 covers 14 residues. Trimming removed 5 bases from V and 5 bases from J, with 15 bases in between. Germline V gene data show CDR1 as SGHTA and CDR2 as FQGNSA. The DNA of the CDR3 is TGTGCCAGCAGCCCACAGGGAAGGTGGGAGACCCAGTACTTC. This gives the protein CASSPQGRWETQYF.

This clone was found a few times. The chain couples TRBV11-2 to TRBJ2-1; TRBD2 aligns across 11 bases. Germline loops: CDR1 SGHAT, CDR2 FQNNGV. The CDR3 is 18 residues long. With 1 base clipped from V and 1 base from J, the junction kept 6 bases outside the gene matches. The CDR3 spells CASSLGLAGLTSYNEQFF. CDR3 nucleotides: TGTGCCAGCAGCTTAGGACTAGCGGGACTAACTTCCTACAATGAGCAGTTCTTC.

DNA for the CDR3: TGCAGCGTTGACAGGGGGCCCGTTGAAGCTTTCTTT. It yields the protein CSVDRGPVEAFF. This chain joins TRBV29-1 and TRBJ1-1; 8 bases fit TRBD1. The CDR3 length is 12 residues. Germline V gives CDR1 SQVTM, CDR2 ANQGSEA. J was trimmed by 7 bases and V by 3 bases; bases with no gene match: 4.

The chain is built from TRBV28 and TRBJ1-5; no clear D gene. The V and J ends lost 6 bases and 0 bases respectively, with 15 bases between them. Germline V CDR1 and CDR2: MDHEN, SYDVKM. CDR3 length: 16 amino acids. CDR3 coding DNA: TGTGCCAGCAGGGTCATAGACGGAGATAGCAATCAGCCCCAGCATTTT. Amino acids: CASRVIDGDSNQPQHF. Based on the CDR3 plus reference TRBV28 and TRBJ1-5, the full variable domain is DVKVTQSSRYLVKRTGEKVFLECVQDMDHENMFWYRQDPGLGLRLIYFSYDVKMKEKGDIPEGYSVSREKKERFSLILESASTNQTSMYLCASRVIDGDSNQPQHFGDGTRLSIL.

This clone was observed once. The chain carries TRBV30 and TRBJ2-7; D uncertain. Trimming shortened V by 1 base and J by 5 bases, and 9 bases separated the two germline ends. CDR1 and CDR2 (germline): GTSNPN, SVGIG (reference sequence). The CDR3 extends over 12 amino acids. Here the CDR3 DNA reads TGTGCCTGGAGTGCAATGGTGCACGAGCAGTACTTC. This gives the protein CAWSAMVHEQYF.

The genes are TRBV29-1 and TRBJ1-2, with 7 nucleotides matching TRBD1. Unmatched junction bases numbered 3, after V lost 5 bases and J lost 0 bases. The CDR3 spans 13 residues. CDR1 SQVTM and CDR2 ANQGSEA come from the germline V gene. The CDR3 sequence: CSVPTGTNYGYTF. CDR3 DNA sequence: TGCAGCGTTCCGACAGGGACTAACTATGGCTACACCTTC.

In this sample, this clone turned up a few times. This chain links TRBV29-1 with TRBJ2-7, with 8 bases matching TRBD2. The trim removed 4 bases at V and 1 base at J, leaving 3 bases unmatched. There are 13 residues in the CDR3. Germline V gene lookup returns CDR1 SQVTM and CDR2 ANQGSEA. CDR3 region: CSVGLAHSYEQYF. For the CDR3, the DNA is TGCAGCGTTGGACTAGCGCATTCCTACGAGCAGTACTTC.